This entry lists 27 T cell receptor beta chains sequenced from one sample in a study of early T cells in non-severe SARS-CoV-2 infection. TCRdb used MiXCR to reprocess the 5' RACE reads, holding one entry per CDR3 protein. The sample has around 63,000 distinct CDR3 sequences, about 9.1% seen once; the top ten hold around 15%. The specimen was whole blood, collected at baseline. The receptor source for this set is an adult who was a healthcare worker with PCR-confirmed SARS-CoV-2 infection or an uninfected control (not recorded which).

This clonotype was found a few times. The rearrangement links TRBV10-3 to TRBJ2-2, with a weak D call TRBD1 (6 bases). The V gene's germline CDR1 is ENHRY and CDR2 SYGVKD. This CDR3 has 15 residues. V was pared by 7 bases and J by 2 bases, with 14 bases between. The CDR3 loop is CAITASDSNTGELFF. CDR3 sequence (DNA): TGTGCCATCACAGCGTCGGACAGTAACACCGGGGAGCTGTTTTTT.

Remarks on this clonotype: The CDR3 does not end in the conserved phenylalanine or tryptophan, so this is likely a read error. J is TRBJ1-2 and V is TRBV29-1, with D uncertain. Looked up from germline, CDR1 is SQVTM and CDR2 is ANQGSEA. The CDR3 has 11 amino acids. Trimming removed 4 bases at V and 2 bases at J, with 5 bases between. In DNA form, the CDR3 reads TGCAGCGTTGGAGCAAACTATGGCTACACCTTA. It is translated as CSVGANYGYTL.

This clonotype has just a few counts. CDR3 region: CASSDPGRPTDTQYF. Here the CDR3 DNA reads TGTGCCAGCAGCGACCCTGGGCGGCCCACAGATACGCAGTATTTT. V is TRBV5-4 and J is TRBJ2-3; D unresolved. This CDR3 comprises 15 residues. CDR1 is SGHNT, CDR2 YYREEE, per germline (reference sequence). V lost 4 bases and J 2 bases, leaving 14 bases between the germline ends.

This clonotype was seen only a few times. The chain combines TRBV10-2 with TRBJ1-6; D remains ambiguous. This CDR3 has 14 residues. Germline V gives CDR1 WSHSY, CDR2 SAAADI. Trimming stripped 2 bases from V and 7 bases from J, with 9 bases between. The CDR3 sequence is CASSENSENSPLHF. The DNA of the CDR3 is TGCGCCAGCAGTGAGAACAGCGAGAATTCACCCCTCCACTTT.

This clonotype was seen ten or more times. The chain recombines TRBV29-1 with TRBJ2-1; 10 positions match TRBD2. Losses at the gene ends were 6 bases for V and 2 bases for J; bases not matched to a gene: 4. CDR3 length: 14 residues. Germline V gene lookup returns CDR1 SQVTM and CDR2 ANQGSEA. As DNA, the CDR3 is TGCAGCGTCCCCGGGACTAGCGCCTACAATGAGCAGTTCTTC. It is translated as CSVPGTSAYNEQFF.

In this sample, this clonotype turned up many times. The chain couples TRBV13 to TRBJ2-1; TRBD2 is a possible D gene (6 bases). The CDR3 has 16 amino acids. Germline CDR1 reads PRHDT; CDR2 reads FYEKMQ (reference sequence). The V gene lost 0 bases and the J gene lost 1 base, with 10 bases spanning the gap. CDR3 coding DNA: TGTGCCAGCAGCTTAGGGGGGACTGATTCCTACAATGAGCAGTTCTTC. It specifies CASSLGGTDSYNEQFF.

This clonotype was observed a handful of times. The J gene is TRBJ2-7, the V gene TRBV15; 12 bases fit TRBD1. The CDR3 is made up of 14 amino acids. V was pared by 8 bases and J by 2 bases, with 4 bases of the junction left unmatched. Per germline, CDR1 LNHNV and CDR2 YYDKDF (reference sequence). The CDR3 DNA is TGTGCCACCGGGAGGGACAGGGGGCCCTACGAGCAGTACTTC. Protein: CATGRDRGPYEQYF.

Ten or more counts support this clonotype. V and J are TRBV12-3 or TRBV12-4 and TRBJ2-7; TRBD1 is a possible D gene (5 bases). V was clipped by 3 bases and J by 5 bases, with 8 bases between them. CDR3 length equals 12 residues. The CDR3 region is CASSFSRDEQYF. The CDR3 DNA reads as TGTGCCAGCAGTTTCTCCAGGGACGAGCAGTACTTC.

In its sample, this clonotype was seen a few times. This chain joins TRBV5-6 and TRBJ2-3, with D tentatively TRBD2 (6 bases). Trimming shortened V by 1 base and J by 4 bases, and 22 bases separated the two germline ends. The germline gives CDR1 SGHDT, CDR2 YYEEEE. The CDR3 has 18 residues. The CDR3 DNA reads TGTGCCAGCAGCTTGTTCGGTGTGGGGGAGGCCTTCGCAGATACGCAGTATTTT. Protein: CASSLFGVGEAFADTQYF.

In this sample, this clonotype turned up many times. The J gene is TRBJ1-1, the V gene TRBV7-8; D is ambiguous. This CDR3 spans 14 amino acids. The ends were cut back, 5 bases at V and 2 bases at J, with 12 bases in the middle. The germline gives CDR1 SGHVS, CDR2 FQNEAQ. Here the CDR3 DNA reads TGTGCCAGCAGCCTTGGACTGATAAACACTGAAGCTTTCTTT. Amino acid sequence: CASSLGLINTEAFF.

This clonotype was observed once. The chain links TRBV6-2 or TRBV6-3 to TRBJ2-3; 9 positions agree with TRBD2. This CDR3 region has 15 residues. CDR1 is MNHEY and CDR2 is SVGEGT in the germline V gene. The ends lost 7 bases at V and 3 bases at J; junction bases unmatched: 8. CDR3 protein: CASINSGRGTDTQYF. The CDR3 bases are TGTGCCAGCATCAATAGCGGGAGAGGAACAGATACGCAGTATTTT.

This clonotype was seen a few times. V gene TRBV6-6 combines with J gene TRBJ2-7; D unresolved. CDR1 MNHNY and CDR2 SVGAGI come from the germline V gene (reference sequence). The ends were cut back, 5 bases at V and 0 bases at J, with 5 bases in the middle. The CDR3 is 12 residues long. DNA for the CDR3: TGTGCCAGCAGTACACTCTCCTACGAGCAGTACTTC. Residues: CASSTLSYEQYF.

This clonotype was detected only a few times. CDR3 DNA sequence: TGCAGTGCTAGGCCCGGGACAGGGGGAAAATCTGAAGCTTTCTTT. Translating gives CSARPGTGGKSEAFF. The V gene is TRBV20-1, the J gene TRBJ1-1; 11 bases match TRBD1. Per the germline V gene, CDR1 is DFQATT and CDR2 is SNEGSKA (reference sequence). Trimming cost V 3 bases and J 6 bases; bases outside gene matches: 9. The CDR3 loop spans 15 amino acids.

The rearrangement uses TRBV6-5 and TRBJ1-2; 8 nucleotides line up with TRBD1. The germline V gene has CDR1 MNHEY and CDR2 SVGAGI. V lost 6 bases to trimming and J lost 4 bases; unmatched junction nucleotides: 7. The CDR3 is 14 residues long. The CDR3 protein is CASSQGQGSYGYTF. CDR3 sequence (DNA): TGTGCCAGCAGCCAAGGACAGGGTAGCTATGGCTACACCTTC.

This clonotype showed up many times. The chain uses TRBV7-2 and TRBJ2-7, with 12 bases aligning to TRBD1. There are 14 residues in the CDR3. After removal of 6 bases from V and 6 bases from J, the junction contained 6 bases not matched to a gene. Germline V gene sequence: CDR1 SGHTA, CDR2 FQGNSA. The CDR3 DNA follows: TGTGCCAGCAGACCGGGACAGGGGGCTTTCGAGCAGTACTTC. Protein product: CASRPGQGAFEQYF.

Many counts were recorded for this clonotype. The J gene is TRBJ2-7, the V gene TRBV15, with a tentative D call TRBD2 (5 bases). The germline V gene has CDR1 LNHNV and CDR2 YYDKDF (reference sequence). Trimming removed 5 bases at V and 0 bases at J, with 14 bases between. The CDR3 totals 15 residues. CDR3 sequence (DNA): TGTGCCACCAGCCTACGCCCAGGACTCTCCTACGAGCAGTACTTC. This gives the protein CATSLRPGLSYEQYF.

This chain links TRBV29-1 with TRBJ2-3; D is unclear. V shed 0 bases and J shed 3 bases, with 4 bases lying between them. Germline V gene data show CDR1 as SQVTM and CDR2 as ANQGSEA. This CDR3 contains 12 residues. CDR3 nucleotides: TGCAGCGTTGAAGATAATACAGATACGCAGTATTTT. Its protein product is CSVEDNTDTQYF.

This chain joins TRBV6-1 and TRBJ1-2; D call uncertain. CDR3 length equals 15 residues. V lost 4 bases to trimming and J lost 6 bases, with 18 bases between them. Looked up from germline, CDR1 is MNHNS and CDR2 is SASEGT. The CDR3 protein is CASSGGVALIHGYTF. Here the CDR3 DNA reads TGTGCCAGCAGTGGCGGGGTAGCTTTGATTCATGGCTACACCTTC.

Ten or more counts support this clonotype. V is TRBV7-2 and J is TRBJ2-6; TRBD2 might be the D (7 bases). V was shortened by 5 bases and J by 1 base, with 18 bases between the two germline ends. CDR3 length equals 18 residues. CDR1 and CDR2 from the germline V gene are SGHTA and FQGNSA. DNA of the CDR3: TGTGCCAGCAGCCCCCGGGGGGCCATGGAATCTGGGGCCAACGTCCTGACTTTC. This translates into CASSPRGAMESGANVLTF.

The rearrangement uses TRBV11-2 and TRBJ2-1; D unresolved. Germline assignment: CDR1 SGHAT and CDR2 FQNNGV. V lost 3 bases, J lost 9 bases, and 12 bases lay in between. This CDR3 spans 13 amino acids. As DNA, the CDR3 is TGTGCCAGCAGCTTCCGCCGAACGGGTGAGCAGTTCTTC. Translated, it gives CASSFRRTGEQFF.

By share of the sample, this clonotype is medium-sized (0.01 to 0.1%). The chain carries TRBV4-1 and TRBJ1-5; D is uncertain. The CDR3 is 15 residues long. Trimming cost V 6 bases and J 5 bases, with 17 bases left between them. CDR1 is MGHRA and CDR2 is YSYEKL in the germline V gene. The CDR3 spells CASSPRMTIDQPQHF. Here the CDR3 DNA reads TGCGCCAGCAGTCCAAGAATGACTATCGATCAGCCCCAGCATTTT.

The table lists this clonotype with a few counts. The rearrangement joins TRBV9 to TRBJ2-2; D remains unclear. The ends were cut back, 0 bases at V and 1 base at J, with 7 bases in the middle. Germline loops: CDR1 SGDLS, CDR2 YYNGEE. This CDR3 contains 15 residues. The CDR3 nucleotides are TGTGCCAGCAGCGTAGAGGTTAAGAACACCGGGGAGCTGTTTTTT. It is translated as CASSVEVKNTGELFF.

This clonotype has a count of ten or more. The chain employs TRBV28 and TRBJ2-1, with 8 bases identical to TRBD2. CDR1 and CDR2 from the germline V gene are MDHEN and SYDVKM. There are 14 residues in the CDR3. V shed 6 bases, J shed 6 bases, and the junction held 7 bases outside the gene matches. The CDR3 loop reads CASRTSESLNEQFF. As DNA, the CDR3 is TGTGCCAGCAGGACTAGCGAGAGTCTCAATGAGCAGTTCTTC.

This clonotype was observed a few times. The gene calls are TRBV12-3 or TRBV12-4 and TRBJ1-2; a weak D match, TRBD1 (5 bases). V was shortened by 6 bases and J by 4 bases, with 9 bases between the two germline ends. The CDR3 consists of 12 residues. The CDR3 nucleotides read TGTGCCAGCAGGCCTGACAGCTATGGCTACACCTTC. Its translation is CASRPDSYGYTF.

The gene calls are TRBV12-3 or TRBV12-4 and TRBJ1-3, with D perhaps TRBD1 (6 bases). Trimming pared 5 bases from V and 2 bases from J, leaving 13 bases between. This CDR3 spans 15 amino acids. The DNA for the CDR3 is TGTGCCAGCAGTCGACCAGGGGCAGCTGGAAACACCATATATTTT. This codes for CASSRPGAAGNTIYF.

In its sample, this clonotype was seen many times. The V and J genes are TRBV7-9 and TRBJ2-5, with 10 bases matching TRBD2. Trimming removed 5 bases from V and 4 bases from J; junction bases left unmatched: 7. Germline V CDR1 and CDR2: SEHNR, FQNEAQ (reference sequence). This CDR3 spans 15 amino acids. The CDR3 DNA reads TGTGCCAGCAGCCCCGGGATAGCGGGAGGAGAGACCCAGTACTTC. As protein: CASSPGIAGGETQYF.

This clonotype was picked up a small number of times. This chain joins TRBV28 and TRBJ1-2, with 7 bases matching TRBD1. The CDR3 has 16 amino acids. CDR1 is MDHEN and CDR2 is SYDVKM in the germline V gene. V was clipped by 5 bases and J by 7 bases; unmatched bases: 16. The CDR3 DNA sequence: TGTGCCAGCAGTACCGTACCCCGGGGACAGTACCGTGGCTACACCTTC. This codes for CASSTVPRGQYRGYTF.